This T cell receptor (beta chain) came from a study of T cell responses to AZD1222 COVID-19 vaccine. Study-wide findings and caveats: Close to half of spike-specific TCRs reportedly recognize unmutated variant regions.

TCRdb keeps only in-frame clones here, not all; method: immunoSEQ multiplex PCR. This table holds 89,000 or so clones, about 90% found once. The CDR3 totals 11 residues. V was clipped by 6 bases and J by 6 bases, with 4 bases between them. Germline V gene data show CDR1 as KGHDR and CDR2 as SFDVKD. This clone was seen more than once but under ten times. The antigen remains undetermined. The same CDR3 can be traced to other DNA sequences in this sample. The chain combines TRBV24-1 with TRBJ2-2, with D hard to call. The source material was peripheral blood, sampled 28 days after the second AZD1222 dose. The clonotype was recovered from an adult who received the AZD1222 COVID-19 vaccine. CDR3 DNA sequence: TGTGCCACCAGTTTTTCCGGGGAGCTGTTTTTT. Protein product: CATSFSGELFF.